Listed here are 9 T cell receptor beta chains from one sample, sequenced in a study of cytomegalovirus exposure and HLA in healthy donors. TCRdb keeps only in-frame clones here, not all; method: immunoSEQ multiplex PCR. The repertoire consists of 160,000 or so clones, with approximately 90% occurring once and the leading ten covering about 3%. Sequencing used PBMCs. The receptors here all came from a man younger than 35 in good health and CMV-seronegative.

This chain joins TRBV4-1 and TRBJ2-3; 7 nucleotides align to TRBD2. Trimming cost V 0 bases and J 0 bases; bases outside gene matches: 3. The CDR3 is made up of 16 amino acids. CDR1 is MGHRA, CDR2 YSYEKL, per germline. CDR3 DNA sequence: TGCGCCAGCAGCCAAGAATGGCGGGAGAGCACAGATACGCAGTATTTT. It encodes CASSQEWRESTDTQYF.

The genes are TRBV5-1 and TRBJ2-1; 7 nucleotides align to TRBD1. The CDR3 is made up of 17 amino acids. Germline values: CDR1 SGHRS, CDR2 YFSETQ. The trim removed 3 bases at V and 6 bases at J, leaving 15 bases unmatched. The CDR3 DNA reads TGCGCCAGCAGCTCCCCGAGGGGGACAGCAAAAGGCAATGAGCAGTTCTTC. This gives the protein CASSSPRGTAKGNEQFF.

The chain couples TRBV18 to TRBJ1-2; TRBD1 agrees at 10 bases. The CDR3 is 15 amino acids. The V gene's germline CDR1 is KGHSH and CDR2 LQKENI. V was pared by 3 bases and J by 10 bases, with 11 bases of the junction left unmatched. CDR3 in DNA: TGTGCCAGCTCACCGTCGGGACAGGGGAGCAGTGACTACACCTTC. Translation: CASSPSGQGSSDYTF.

V usage is TRBV4-2 and J usage is TRBJ2-7, with 14 bases identical to TRBD2. Per germline, CDR1 LGHNA and CDR2 YNFKEQ. The CDR3 extends over 21 amino acids. V trimming: 0 bases; J trimming: 2 bases; junction bases outside the gene matches: 15. The CDR3 nucleotides are TGTGCCAGCAGCCAAGATTCTCCGGGACTAGCGGGGGCCCCTGATCCCTACGAGCAGTACGTC. This gives the protein CASSQDSPGLAGAPDPYEQYV.

The V gene is TRBV27, the J gene TRBJ2-3; TRBD1 matches at 7 bases. The junction had 7 bases not matched to a gene; V was cut back by 2 bases and J by 2 bases. Looked up from germline, CDR1 is MNHEY and CDR2 is SMNVEV (reference sequence). The CDR3 extends over 16 amino acids. The CDR3 loop is CASSLRPGGTTDTQYF. The CDR3 nucleotides are TGTGCCAGCAGTTTAAGGCCAGGGGGAACCACAGATACGCAGTATTTT.

This rearrangement joins TRBV30 to TRBJ1-5; D gene ambiguous. CDR3 length: 15 residues. CDR1 GTSNPN and CDR2 SVGIG come from the germline V gene (reference sequence). The V end lost 1 base, the J end lost 1 base, and 11 bases lay between the germline ends. The CDR3 DNA sequence: TGTGCCTGGAGTGCGCTGGGCGCCAGCAATCAGCCCCAGCATTTT. Translated, it gives CAWSALGASNQPQHF.

The V call is TRBV5-4, the J call TRBJ2-7, with 9 bases that match TRBD2. CDR1 and CDR2 from the germline V gene are SGHNT and YYREEE (reference sequence). The CDR3 loop spans 15 amino acids. With V trimmed by 1 base and J by 2 bases, 4 bases remained unmatched. The CDR3 spells CASSLTAGGPYEQYF. CDR3 nucleotides: TGTGCCAGCAGCTTGACCGCGGGAGGGCCCTACGAGCAGTACTTC.

This sequence joins TRBV10-3 and TRBJ2-7; maybe TRBD1 (6 bases). Germline V gene data show CDR1 as ENHRY and CDR2 as SYGVKD. There are 11 residues in the CDR3. V shed 9 bases and J shed 4 bases, with 10 bases lying between them. The CDR3 here is CAIKDRYEQYF. CDR3 nucleotides: TGTGCCATAAAGGACAGATACGAGCAGTACTTC.

The rearrangement uses TRBV6-5 and TRBJ2-2; 7 nucleotides agree with TRBD2. This CDR3 contains 13 residues. Unmatched junction bases numbered 7, after V lost 11 bases and J lost 4 bases. CDR1 MNHEY and CDR2 SVGAGI come from the germline V gene. CDR3 in DNA: TGTGCCGCCAGGACGGGAGGCACCGGGGAGCTGTTTTTT. Protein: CAARTGGTGELFF.